Sequencing of this T cell receptor (beta chain) was carried out in a study of glioma-infiltrating T cells after dendritic cell vaccination. Findings and limits, study-wide: Only a small number of patients had complete blood and tumor samples.

Time point meaning: after dendritic cell vaccination, including at tumor progression/relapse. Comment on this clone: Its antigen is unidentified.

The CDR3 contains 13 residues. The V end lost 4 bases, the J end lost 4 bases, and 10 bases lay between the germline ends. Germline V gives CDR1 MRHNA, CDR2 SNTAGT. Primers: 60 V beta forward and 13 J beta reverse. The assay was immunoSEQ multiplex PCR, and TCRdb's table has in-frame clones only and misses some. Of more than 85,000 clones detected, nearly 90% appear once; the ten largest clones hold approximately 2.7%. The receptor comes from a human donor with glioblastoma. The sample was blood, taken after dendritic cell vaccination. The chain has TRBV6-4 and TRBJ1-2; possible D gene TRBD1, 6 bases. In DNA form, the CDR3 reads TGTGCCAGCAGTGCAGACAGGAGCTATGGCTACACCTTC. Amino acids: CASSADRSYGYTF.